These 28 T cell receptor beta chains were sequenced from one sample in a study of T cell responses to AZD1222 COVID-19 vaccine. Profiling relied on immunoSEQ multiplex PCR, and the TCRdb table lists in-frame clones only, not all of them. The data contain approximately 110,000 clones, about nine tenths of them singletons. Source: peripheral blood, taken on day 0 of AZD1222 vaccination. The receptors stem from an adult in good health.

In this sample, this clone turned up once. V usage is TRBV30 and J usage is TRBJ2-1, with D perhaps TRBD1 or TRBD2 (5 bases each). Germline CDR1 is GTSNPN and CDR2 is SVGIG (reference sequence). The CDR3 is made up of 13 amino acids. The V end lost 8 bases, the J end lost 2 bases, and 13 bases lay between the germline ends. CDR3 residues: CAGTSSTYNEQFF. For the CDR3, the DNA is TGTGCCGGGACCTCTAGCACCTACAATGAGCAGTTCTTC.

This clone occurred a few times. The chain couples TRBV19 to TRBJ2-1, with D possibly TRBD2 on 6 matching bases. Trimming shortened V by 8 bases and J by 4 bases, and 12 bases separated the two germline ends. Germline values: CDR1 LNHDA, CDR2 SQIVND (reference sequence). This CDR3 is built from 13 residues. CDR3 sequence (DNA): TGTGCCAGTGGTAGCGGAGATTACAATGAGCAGTTCTTC. Amino acid sequence: CASGSGDYNEQFF.

This chain connects TRBV12-3 or TRBV12-4 to TRBJ2-4, with D uncertain. This CDR3 comprises 13 residues. With 6 bases removed from V and 5 bases from J, the gap between germline ends came to 11 bases. The CDR3 DNA reads TGTGCCAGCAGGATTAGCACTGAAAACATTCAGTACTTC. Translated: CASRISTENIQYF.

J is TRBJ2-7 and V is TRBV5-1; 7 nucleotides align to TRBD1. Germline V lookup: CDR1 SGHRS, CDR2 YFSETQ. The CDR3 runs to 13 residues. With 4 bases clipped from V and 6 bases from J, the junction kept 7 bases outside the gene matches. The CDR3 is CASSPIQGTEQYF. CDR3 sequence (DNA): TGCGCCAGCAGCCCCATACAGGGGACCGAGCAGTACTTC.

This chain links TRBV7-9 with TRBJ2-1; D is possibly TRBD2 (6 bases). The CDR3 runs to 15 residues. CDR1 and CDR2 from the germline V gene are SEHNR and FQNEAQ (reference sequence). Trimming took off 1 base at V and 6 bases at J, with 13 bases between the two ends. For the CDR3, the DNA is TGTGCCAGCAGCTTAGGGGACTGGAGTACCAATGAGCAGTTCTTC. Its translation is CASSLGDWSTNEQFF.

The chain has TRBV5-1 and TRBJ1-3, with unresolved D. The V end was cut by 3 bases, the J end by 0 bases, with 7 bases between. Germline CDR1 SGHRS, CDR2 YFSETQ. The CDR3 extends over 14 amino acids. The CDR3 DNA is TGCGCCAGCAGCTCGTCCTACTCTGGAAACACCATATATTTT. Its translation is CASSSSYSGNTIYF.

This chain links TRBV19 with TRBJ1-5; 9 bases match TRBD1. The CDR3 spans 13 residues. CDR1 is LNHDA, CDR2 SQIVND, per germline (reference sequence). The CDR3 coding sequence is TGTGGTGGGGGGACAGGGAGGAATCAGCCCCAGCATTTT. This encodes CGGGTGRNQPQHF.

Only one count was recorded for this clone. The chain has TRBV7-9 and TRBJ1-2; the D gene is possibly TRBD1 (5 bases). Deletions cut 5 bases from V and 2 bases from J, with 12 bases between. CDR1 SEHNR and CDR2 FQNEAQ come from the germline V gene (reference sequence). The CDR3 contains 14 residues. In DNA, the CDR3 is TGTGCCAGCAGCGCAGGGACGGCCAACTATGGCTACACCTTC. The encoded protein is CASSAGTANYGYTF.

A single count supports this clone. CDR3 in amino acids: CATGSGQGTYNEQFF. Written as DNA, the CDR3 is TGCGCCACCGGAAGCGGACAGGGCACCTACAATGAGCAGTTCTTC. The chain links TRBV10-1 to TRBJ2-1; 8 positions agree with TRBD1. V lost 10 bases and J lost 2; bases outside the gene matches: 10. The germline V gene encodes CDR1 WNHNN and CDR2 SYGVQD (reference sequence). The CDR3 loop spans 15 amino acids.

This chain joins TRBV6-5 and TRBJ1-1; D uncertain. The V gene lost 6 bases and the J gene lost 5 bases, with 19 bases spanning the gap. The CDR3 length is 15 residues. Germline V CDR1 and CDR2: MNHEY, SVGAGI. CDR3 protein: CASRSSAVMGTEAFF. DNA of the CDR3: TGTGCCAGCAGATCCTCGGCCGTAATGGGAACTGAAGCTTTCTTT.

The rearrangement joins TRBV19 to TRBJ1-4, with D perhaps TRBD1 (5 bases). The V end was cut by 3 bases, the J end by 4 bases, with 15 bases between. The CDR3 has 16 amino acids. Germline V gene sequence: CDR1 LNHDA, CDR2 SQIVND (reference sequence). CDR3 amino acids: CASSIGSGALNEKLFF. CDR3 nucleotides: TGTGCCAGTAGTATTGGGTCTGGGGCCCTTAATGAAAAACTGTTTTTT.

This clone has only one observation. The rearrangement uses TRBV7-9 and TRBJ2-2; the match to TRBD2 covers 7 bases. Losses at the gene ends were 5 bases for V and 0 bases for J; bases not matched to a gene: 9. In germline, CDR1 is SEHNR, CDR2 FQNEAQ (reference sequence). The CDR3 consists of 17 residues. CDR3 nucleotides: TGTGCCAGCAGCCCACTGGGGGGGGACGCGAACACCGGGGAGCTGTTTTTT. Encoded protein: CASSPLGGDANTGELFF.

CDR3 sequence (DNA): TGCGCCAGCAGCTTCGGGACAGGAGGGTACGAGCAGTACTTC. This gives the protein CASSFGTGGYEQYF. This chain links TRBV5-1 with TRBJ2-7, with 8 bases that match TRBD1. After removal of 2 bases from V and 4 bases from J, the junction contained 5 bases not matched to a gene. The germline V gene has CDR1 SGHRS and CDR2 YFSETQ. The CDR3 length is 14 residues.

The CDR3 DNA is TGTGCCAGCAGTCTGCGGAAGGGGGTCAACGAGCAGTACTTC. Its translation is CASSLRKGVNEQYF. V is TRBV6-6 and J is TRBJ2-7, with D perhaps TRBD1 (6 bases). The germline V gene has CDR1 MNHNY and CDR2 SVGAGI (reference sequence). V was shortened by 5 bases and J by 5 bases, with 16 bases between the two germline ends. The CDR3 contains 14 residues.

This chain links TRBV6-5 with TRBJ2-7, with 7 nucleotides matching TRBD1. In germline, CDR1 is MNHEY, CDR2 SVGAGI. V lost 6 bases to trimming and J lost 3 bases; unmatched junction nucleotides: 8. The CDR3 is made up of 14 amino acids. CDR3 sequence reads: CASRTYRGFYEQYF. The CDR3 DNA reads as TGTGCCAGCAGGACATACAGGGGTTTCTACGAGCAGTACTTC.

V usage is TRBV15 and J usage is TRBJ2-3; D not certain. This CDR3 comprises 16 residues. Germline CDR1 and CDR2: LNHNV and YYDKDF (reference sequence). V lost 0 bases to trimming and J lost 0 bases, with 10 bases between them. The CDR3 here is CATSRDQKTSTDTQYF. Written as DNA, the CDR3 is TGTGCCACCAGCAGAGATCAGAAGACCAGCACAGATACGCAGTATTTT.

The chain employs TRBV3-1 (or the pseudogene TRBV3-2) and TRBJ1-6; D is unresolved. In germline, CDR1 is LGHDT, CDR2 YNNKEL (reference sequence). The V and J ends lost 4 bases and 9 bases respectively, with 7 bases between them. This CDR3 comprises 12 residues. The CDR3: CASSPLGSPLHF. The DNA of the CDR3 is TGTGCCAGCAGCCCCCTCGGTTCACCCCTCCACTTT.

V gene TRBV2 combines with J gene TRBJ1-1; no clear D gene. The germline gives CDR1 SNHLY, CDR2 FYNNEI. The CDR3 totals 13 residues. The germline V and J ends were trimmed by 2 bases and 2 bases, with 6 bases remaining between them. The CDR3 region is CASSESPNTEAFF. In DNA, the CDR3 is TGTGCCAGCAGTGAAAGCCCAAACACTGAAGCTTTCTTT.

This chain connects TRBV5-1 to TRBJ2-1, with 7 positions matching TRBD2. In germline, CDR1 is SGHRS, CDR2 YFSETQ. The J segment lost 1 base and the V segment lost 0 bases, leaving 4 bases of the junction unmatched. The CDR3 contains 16 residues. Written as DNA, the CDR3 is TGCGCCAGCAGCTTGGACGTGCGGGGGTCCTACAATGAGCAGTTCTTC. Its translation is CASSLDVRGSYNEQFF.

The gene calls are TRBV7-2 and TRBJ2-5; D gene ambiguous. V lost 6 bases and J lost 5, with 13 bases in between. The CDR3 loop spans 13 amino acids. From germline, CDR1 is SGHTA and CDR2 FQGNSA. In DNA form, the CDR3 reads TGTGCCAGCAGGTCGGGTCACCTGGAGACCCAGTACTTC. Translated: CASRSGHLETQYF.

The rearrangement uses TRBV25-1 and TRBJ1-1; D remains ambiguous. Germline V lookup: CDR1 MGHDK, CDR2 SYGVNS. V was cut by 0 bases and J by 0 bases, with 11 bases left in between. The CDR3 covers 16 residues. CDR3 in DNA: TGTGCCAGCAGTGAATATGACTCATTGATGAACACTGAAGCTTTCTTT. It yields the protein CASSEYDSLMNTEAFF. Variable domain in full (rest from reference TRBV25-1 and TRBJ1-1): EADIYQTPRYLVIGTGKKITLECSQTMGHDKMYWYQQDPGMELHLIHYSYGVNSTEKGDLSSESTVSRIRTEHFPLTLESARPSHTSQYLCASSEYDSLMNTEAFFGQGTRLTVV.

This clone occurred once. The chain has TRBV5-5 and TRBJ1-5; D is ambiguous. This CDR3 spans 14 amino acids. Trimming removed 0 bases from V and 0 bases from J, with 4 bases in between. The germline V gene encodes CDR1 SGHKS and CDR2 YYEKEE (reference sequence). This CDR3 is CASSLESSNQPQHF. Here the CDR3 DNA reads TGTGCCAGCAGCTTGGAAAGTAGCAATCAGCCCCAGCATTTT.

CDR3 DNA: TGTGCCAGCAGCCCGCTGCCGACATTGCCAGATACGCAGTATTTT. Its translation: CASSPLPTLPDTQYF. The chain links TRBV9 to TRBJ2-3; D call uncertain. Germline V gene sequence: CDR1 SGDLS, CDR2 YYNGEE. This CDR3 is built from 15 residues. V was shortened by 4 bases and J by 4 bases, with 16 bases between the two germline ends. Together with reference TRBV9 and TRBJ2-3, the CDR3 gives the full variable domain: DSGVTQTPKHLITATGQRVTLRCSPRSGDLSVYWYQQSLDQGLQFLIQYYNGEERAKGNILERFSAQQFPDLHSELNLSSLELGDSALYFCASSPLPTLPDTQYFGPGTRLTVL.

This clone was detected only once. The chain couples TRBV11-2 to TRBJ1-1; TRBD1 matches at 9 bases. The CDR3 totals 19 residues. CDR1 SGHAT and CDR2 FQNNGV come from the germline V gene. J lost 4 bases, V lost 2 bases, and 17 bases had no gene match. CDR3 sequence: CASSLSPGQGFGLGTEAFF. The CDR3 DNA sequence: TGTGCCAGCAGCTTATCTCCGGGACAGGGTTTCGGGTTGGGCACTGAAGCTTTCTTT.

This chain connects TRBV3-1 (or the pseudogene TRBV3-2) to TRBJ1-3; D possibly corresponds to TRBD1 (5 bases). Germline lookup yields CDR1 LGHDT and CDR2 YNNKEL (reference sequence). V lost 0 bases to trimming and J lost 2 bases, with 14 bases between them. CDR3 size: 17 residues. In DNA form, the CDR3 reads TGTGCCAGCAGCCAAGATTCCAGGGTTCGCGCTGGAAACACCATATATTTT. Protein product: CASSQDSRVRAGNTIYF.

This rearrangement joins TRBV25-1 to TRBJ2-5; 9 positions agree with TRBD1. Trimming removed 6 bases from V and 2 bases from J; junction bases left unmatched: 1. Per germline, CDR1 MGHDK and CDR2 SYGVNS. The CDR3 spans 13 residues. The CDR3 loop is CASSDRGQETQYF. In DNA, the CDR3 is TGTGCCAGCAGCGACAGGGGGCAAGAGACCCAGTACTTC.

The chain uses TRBV2 and TRBJ1-2; 10 positions agree with TRBD1. V shed 6 bases and J 8 bases; nucleotides not matched to a gene: 9. Germline CDR1 reads SNHLY; CDR2 reads FYNNEI. This CDR3 comprises 14 residues. The CDR3 DNA is TGTGCCAGCAGAGTAATCGACAGGGGGCGCGGCTACACCTTC. Its translation: CASRVIDRGRGYTF.

This chain joins TRBV12-3 or TRBV12-4 and TRBJ2-3; D gene ambiguous. With 2 bases removed from V and 4 bases from J, the gap between germline ends came to 4 bases. The CDR3 has 12 amino acids. The CDR3 nucleotides read TGTGCCAGCAGTTTATTCCCAGATACGCAGTATTTT. It specifies CASSLFPDTQYF.